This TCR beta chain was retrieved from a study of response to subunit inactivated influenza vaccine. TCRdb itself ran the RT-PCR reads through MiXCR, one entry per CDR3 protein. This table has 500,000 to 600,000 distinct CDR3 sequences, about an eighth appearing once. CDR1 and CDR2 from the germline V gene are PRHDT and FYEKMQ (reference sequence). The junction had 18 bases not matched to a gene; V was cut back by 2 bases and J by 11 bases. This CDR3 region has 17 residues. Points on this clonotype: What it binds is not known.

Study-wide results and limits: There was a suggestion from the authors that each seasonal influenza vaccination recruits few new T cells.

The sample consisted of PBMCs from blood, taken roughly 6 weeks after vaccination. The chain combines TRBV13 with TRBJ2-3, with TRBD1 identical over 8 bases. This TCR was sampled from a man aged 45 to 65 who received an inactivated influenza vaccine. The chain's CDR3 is CASSLSPGTGKTWGQYF. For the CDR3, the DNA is TGTGCCAGCAGCTTAAGCCCTGGGACAGGCAAAACCTGGGGGCAGTATTTT.